This TCR beta chain derives from a study of blood T cell repertoires in COVID-19. Study overall: The United States, Italy and Spain were the sources of the acute and convalescent COVID-19 samples.

In the authors' methods: By means of reference gene primer amplification, nucleated cell counts were estimated. Data came from immunoSEQ multiplex PCR; TCRdb stores just in-frame clones and leaves some out. V and J calls and clone size follow that table, whereas D and trimming were derived from the DNA. The profile shows about 59,000 clones, about 70% of them singletons. This clone has a handful of counts. Germline loops: CDR1 LGHDT, CDR2 YNNKEL (reference sequence). V was cut by 2 bases and J by 2 bases, with 10 bases left in between. This CDR3 is 14 amino acids long. This TCR was recovered from a woman between 50 and 59 years old with active or convalescent COVID-19. Source material: peripheral blood. The J gene is TRBJ2-7, the V gene TRBV3-1 (or the pseudogene TRBV3-2); tentatively, D is TRBD2 (5 bases). CDR3 loop: CASSQTRSPYEQYF. The CDR3 bases are TGTGCCAGCAGCCAAACTAGGTCCCCCTACGAGCAGTACTTC.